This T cell receptor beta chain was documented in a study of T cell responses to AZD1222 COVID-19 vaccine listed by TCRdb under 2021. For the study in its entirety: A total of 233 trial participants underwent TCR sequencing, of whom about 210 had received two doses of AZD1222 and 26 had received two doses of the MenACWY control vaccine. Trial participants were enrolled by age into 18-55, 56-69 and 70-plus year subgroups, with about 150, 28 and 57 TCR-sequenced participants respectively.

Summary of the overall study and its limitations: No day 14 peak-response samples were available, so repertoires were characterized only after the peak T cell response. Participants were mostly white British and included more females than males, and it was suggested by the authors that clonal diversity may have been underestimated. Reportedly, close to half of the unique spike-specific TCRs recognized epitopes lying outside the regions that are mutated in the B.1.351 and B.1.1.7 variants. In the small 56-69-year group, the increase in depth fell short of significance, most likely because of low power. A significant rise in spike-specific TCR breadth and depth was observed after two AZD1222 doses relative to day 0 and relative to MenACWY recipients. Conclusions about previously exposed vaccinees were limited because only six AZD1222 recipients were SARS-CoV-2 seropositive at baseline. CD4 TCRs associated with the vaccine covered the entire spike protein, and the dominant responses were in regions 160-218 and 743-854.

V is cut back by 6 bases and J by 2 bases, with 13 bases in the junction unmatched. The germline V gene encodes CDR1 MDHEN and CDR2 SYDVKM. The CDR3, cysteine through phenylalanine, is 17 amino acids long. Just CDR3 DNA is preserved here, 51 bases in frame from base 1. Per the publication, the time point label means: about 28 days (+/-7) after the second vaccine dose. AZD1222 recipients whose second dose came at about 4 weeks and those whose second dose came at about 12 weeks were combined into one group, since spike-specific TCR depth and breadth did not differ between the two schedules. Vaccinee samples came from UK trials COV001 and COV002, including a single-blind randomized controlled phase 2/3 trial of AZD1222 (ChAdOx1 nCoV-19) in healthy adults. For TCRbeta chain sequencing, PBMC samples from trial participants were taken at day 0 and at day 28 after the second dose. In regard to this clone: Its antigen is unknown. Base qualities were left out, and no much larger clone turns up one base away.

The CDR3 regions of human TCRbeta chains were subjected to immunosequencing. Per the authors' processing: TCRs in the repertoires were compared against a reference library of SARS-CoV-2-specific TCRs that had been generated with the MIRA antigen-specificity platform. Breadth was defined as the fraction of unique TCRs that were SARS-CoV-2-associated, and depth was defined as the fraction of total T cells that were SARS-CoV-2-associated. Using the MIRA data, every spike-specific TCR was mapped to the spike region that the TCR reacted to and assigned to either a CD4 or a CD8 class. Log10-transformed breadth and depth values were compared by one-way ANOVA with Sidak's multiple comparisons tests. The table was pulled from immuneACCESS by TCRdb, which kept in-frame rearrangements only. Such tables lose some clones; where checked, under half of the loss comes from unresolved V genes, and the rest has no known cause. V and J calls and clone size are copied from that table; D and trimming were computed from the DNA. The sample contains 180,000 or so clones, 92% of them found a single time. The top ten hold roughly 1.4% of the sample.

This receptor was identified in an adult who received the AZD1222 COVID-19 vaccine. The chain couples TRBV28 to TRBJ1-3; TRBD1 aligns with 7 central bases. Sequencing used peripheral blood, obtained 28 days after the second AZD1222 dose. The DNA reads as follows: TGTGCCAGCAGCCTCAGTACCTCCGGGACAGCTGGAAACACCATATATTTT. The resulting protein is CASSLSTSGTAGNTIYF.